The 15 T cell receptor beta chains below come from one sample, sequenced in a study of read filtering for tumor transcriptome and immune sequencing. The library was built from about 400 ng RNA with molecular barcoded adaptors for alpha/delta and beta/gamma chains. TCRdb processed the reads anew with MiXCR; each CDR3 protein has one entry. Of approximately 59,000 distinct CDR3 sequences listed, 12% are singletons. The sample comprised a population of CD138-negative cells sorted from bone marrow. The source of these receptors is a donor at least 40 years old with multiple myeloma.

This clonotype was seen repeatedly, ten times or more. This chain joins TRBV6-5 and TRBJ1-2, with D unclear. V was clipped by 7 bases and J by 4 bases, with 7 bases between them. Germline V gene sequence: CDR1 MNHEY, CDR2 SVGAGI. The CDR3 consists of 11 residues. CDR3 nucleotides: TGTGCCAGCATCGGTAGCTATGGCTACACCTTC. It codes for CASIGSYGYTF.

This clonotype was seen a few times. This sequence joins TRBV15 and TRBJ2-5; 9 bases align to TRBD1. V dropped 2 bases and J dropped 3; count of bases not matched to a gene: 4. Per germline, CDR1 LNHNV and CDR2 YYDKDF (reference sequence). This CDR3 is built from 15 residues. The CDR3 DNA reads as TGTGCCACCAGCAGATCGGGACAGGGTGAAGAGACCCAGTACTTC. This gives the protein CATSRSGQGEETQYF.

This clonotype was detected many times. The CDR3 region has the DNA TGTGCCAGCAGCAGAATCACAGGGTTTAATCAGCCCCAGCATTTT. Protein: CASSRITGFNQPQHF. The genes are TRBV5-6 and TRBJ1-5; D perhaps matches TRBD1 (6 bases). The CDR3 totals 15 residues. V lost 4 bases to trimming and J lost 4 bases, with 15 bases between them. CDR1 is SGHDT and CDR2 is YYEEEE in the germline V gene.

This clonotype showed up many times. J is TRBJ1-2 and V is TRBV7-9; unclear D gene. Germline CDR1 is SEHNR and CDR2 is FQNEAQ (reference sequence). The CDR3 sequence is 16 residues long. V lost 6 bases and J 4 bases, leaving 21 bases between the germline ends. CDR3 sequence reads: CASSSTVASLGYGYTF. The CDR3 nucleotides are TGTGCCAGCAGTTCAACCGTGGCCAGTCTCGGCTATGGCTACACCTTC.

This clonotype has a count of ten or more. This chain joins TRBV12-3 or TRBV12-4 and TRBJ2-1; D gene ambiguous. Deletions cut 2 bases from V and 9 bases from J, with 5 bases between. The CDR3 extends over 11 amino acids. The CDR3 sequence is CASSLRFEQFF. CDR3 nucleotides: TGTGCCAGCAGTTTACGCTTTGAGCAGTTCTTC.

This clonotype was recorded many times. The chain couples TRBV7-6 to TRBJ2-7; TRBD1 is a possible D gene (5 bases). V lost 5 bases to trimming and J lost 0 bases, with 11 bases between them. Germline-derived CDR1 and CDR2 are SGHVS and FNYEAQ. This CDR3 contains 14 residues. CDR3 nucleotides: TGTGCCAGCAGCAATGGGCAGGGCTCCTACGAGCAGTACTTC. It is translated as CASSNGQGSYEQYF.

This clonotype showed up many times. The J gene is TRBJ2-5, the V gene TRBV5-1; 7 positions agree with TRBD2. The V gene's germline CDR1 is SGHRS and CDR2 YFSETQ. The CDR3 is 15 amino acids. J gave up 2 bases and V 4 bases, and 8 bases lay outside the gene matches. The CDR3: CASSLEGLKQETQYF. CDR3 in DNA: TGCGCCAGCAGCCTGGAGGGACTAAAACAAGAGACCCAGTACTTC.

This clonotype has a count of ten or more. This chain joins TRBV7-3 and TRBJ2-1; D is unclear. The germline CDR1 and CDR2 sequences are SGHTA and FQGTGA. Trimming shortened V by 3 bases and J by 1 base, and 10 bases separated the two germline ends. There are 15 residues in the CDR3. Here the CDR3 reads CASSFGRRSYNEQFF. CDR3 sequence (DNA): TGTGCCAGCAGCTTTGGCAGAAGGTCCTACAATGAGCAGTTCTTC.

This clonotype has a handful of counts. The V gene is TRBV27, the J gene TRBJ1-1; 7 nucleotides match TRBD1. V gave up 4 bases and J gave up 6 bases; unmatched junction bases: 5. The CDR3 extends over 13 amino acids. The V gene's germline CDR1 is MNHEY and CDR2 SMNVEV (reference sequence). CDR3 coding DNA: TGTGCCAGCAGTTCCAGGGGGGTTGCTGAAGCTTTCTTT. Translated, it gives CASSSRGVAEAFF.

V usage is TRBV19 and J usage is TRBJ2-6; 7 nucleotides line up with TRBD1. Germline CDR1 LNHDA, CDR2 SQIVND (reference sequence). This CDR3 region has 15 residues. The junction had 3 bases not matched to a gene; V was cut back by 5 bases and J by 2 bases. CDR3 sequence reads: CASSVDRAGANVLTF. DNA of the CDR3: TGTGCCAGTAGTGTCGACAGGGCTGGGGCCAACGTCCTGACTTTC.

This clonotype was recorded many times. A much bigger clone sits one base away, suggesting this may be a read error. The CDR3 reads CSAVQTANEKRFF. The CDR3 DNA is TGCAGTGCTGTGCAAACGGCTAATGAAAAACGGTTTTTT. This sequence joins TRBV20-1 and TRBJ1-4; D gene ambiguous. The V gene's germline CDR1 is DFQATT and CDR2 SNEGSKA (reference sequence). The CDR3 is made up of 13 amino acids.

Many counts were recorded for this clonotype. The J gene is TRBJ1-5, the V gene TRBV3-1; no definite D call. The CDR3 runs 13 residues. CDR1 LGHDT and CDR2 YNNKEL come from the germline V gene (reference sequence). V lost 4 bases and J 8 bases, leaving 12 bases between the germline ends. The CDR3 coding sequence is TGTGCCAGCAGCCGAGGCCGTTTTGAGCCCCAGCATTTT. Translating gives CASSRGRFEPQHF.

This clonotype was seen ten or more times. CDR3 loop: CAISTRQNQPQHF. CDR3 in DNA: TGTGCCATCAGTACCCGACAGAATCAGCCCCAGCATTTT. This sequence joins TRBV10-3 and TRBJ1-5, with a possible D match to TRBD1 (5 bases). Germline V gene lookup returns CDR1 ENHRY and CDR2 SYGVKD. The ends were cut back, 5 bases at V and 4 bases at J, with 9 bases in the middle. The CDR3 extends over 13 amino acids.

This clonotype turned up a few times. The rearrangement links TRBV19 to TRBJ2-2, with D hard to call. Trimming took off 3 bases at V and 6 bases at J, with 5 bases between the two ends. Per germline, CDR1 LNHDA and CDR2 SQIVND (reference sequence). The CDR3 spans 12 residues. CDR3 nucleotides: TGTGCCAGTAGTATCCTATCCGGGGAGCTGTTTTTT. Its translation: CASSILSGELFF.

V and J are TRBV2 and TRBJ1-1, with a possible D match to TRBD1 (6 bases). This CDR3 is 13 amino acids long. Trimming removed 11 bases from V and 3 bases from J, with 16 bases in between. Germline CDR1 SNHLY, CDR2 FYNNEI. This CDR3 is CAAAQGRYTEAFF. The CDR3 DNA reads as TGTGCCGCGGCGCAGGGGAGGTACACTGAAGCTTTCTTT. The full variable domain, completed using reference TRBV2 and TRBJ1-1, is EPEVTQTPSHQVTQMGQEVILRCVPISNHLYFYWYRQILGQKVEFLVSFYNNEISEKSEIFDDQFSVERPDGSNFTLKIRSTKLEDSAMYFCAAAQGRYTEAFFGQGTRLTVV.